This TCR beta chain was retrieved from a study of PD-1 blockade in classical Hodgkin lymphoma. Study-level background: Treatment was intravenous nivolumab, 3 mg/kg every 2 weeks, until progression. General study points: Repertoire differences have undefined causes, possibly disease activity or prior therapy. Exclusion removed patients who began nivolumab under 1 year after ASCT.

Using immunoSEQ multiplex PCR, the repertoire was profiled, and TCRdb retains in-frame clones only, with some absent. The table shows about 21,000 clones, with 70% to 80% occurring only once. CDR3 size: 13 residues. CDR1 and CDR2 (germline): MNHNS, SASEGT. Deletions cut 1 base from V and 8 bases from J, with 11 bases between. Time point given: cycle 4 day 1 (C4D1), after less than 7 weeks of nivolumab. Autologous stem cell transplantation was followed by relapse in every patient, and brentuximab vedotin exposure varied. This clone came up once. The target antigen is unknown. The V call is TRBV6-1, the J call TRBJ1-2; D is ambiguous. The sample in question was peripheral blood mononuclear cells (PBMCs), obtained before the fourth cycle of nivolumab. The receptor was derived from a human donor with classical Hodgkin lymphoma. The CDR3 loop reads CASSEDVLMGYTF. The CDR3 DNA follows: TGTGCCAGCAGTGAAGACGTACTTATGGGCTACACCTTC.